This T cell receptor beta chain was documented in a study of OX40 agonist ivuxolimab in advanced cancers. Method: immunoSEQ multiplex PCR; TCRdb's copy keeps in-frame clones and lacks some. The sample lists roughly 60,000 clones, roughly 83% occurring once. This CDR3 comprises 15 residues. Trimming pared 0 bases from V and 5 bases from J, leaving 14 bases between. Germline V CDR1 and CDR2: KGHSH, LQKENI. This TCR was recovered from an adult with an advanced solid tumor such as melanoma, head and neck, liver or kidney cancer. The chain carries TRBV18 and TRBJ2-7; D might be TRBD1 (5 bases). The material sequenced was CD4+ or CD8+ T cells sorted from blood, taken in a trial of the OX40 agonist ivuxolimab. CDR3 in DNA: TGTGCCAGCTCACCACCGGCGGCAGGGTGGCACGAGCAGTACTTC. It encodes CASSPPAAGWHEQYF.